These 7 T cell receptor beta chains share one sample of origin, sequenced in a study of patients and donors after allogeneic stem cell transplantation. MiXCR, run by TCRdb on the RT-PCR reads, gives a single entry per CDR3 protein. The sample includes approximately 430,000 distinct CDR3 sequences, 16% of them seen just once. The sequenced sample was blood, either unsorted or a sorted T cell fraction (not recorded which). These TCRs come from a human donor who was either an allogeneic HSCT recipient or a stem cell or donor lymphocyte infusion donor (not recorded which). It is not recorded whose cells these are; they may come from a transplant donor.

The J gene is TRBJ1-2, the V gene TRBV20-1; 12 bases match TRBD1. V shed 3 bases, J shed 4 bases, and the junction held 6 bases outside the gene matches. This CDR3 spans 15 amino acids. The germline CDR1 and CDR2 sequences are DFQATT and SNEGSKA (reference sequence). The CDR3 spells CSASAGTGGGYGYTF. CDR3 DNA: TGCAGTGCTAGCGCCGGGACAGGGGGCGGCTATGGCTACACCTTC.

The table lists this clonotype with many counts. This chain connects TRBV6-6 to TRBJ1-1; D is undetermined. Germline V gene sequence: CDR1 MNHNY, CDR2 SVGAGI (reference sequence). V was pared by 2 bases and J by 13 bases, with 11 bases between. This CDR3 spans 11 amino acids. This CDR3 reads CASSYGGDVFF. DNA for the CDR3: TGTGCCAGCAGTTACGGTGGGGATGTTTTCTTT.

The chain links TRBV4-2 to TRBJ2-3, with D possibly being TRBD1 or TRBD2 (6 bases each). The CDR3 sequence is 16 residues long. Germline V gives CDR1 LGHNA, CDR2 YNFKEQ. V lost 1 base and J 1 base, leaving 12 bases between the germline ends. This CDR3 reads CASSQGRGAGTDTQYF. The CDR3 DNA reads TGTGCCAGCAGCCAAGGGAGGGGGGCCGGCACAGATACGCAGTATTTT.

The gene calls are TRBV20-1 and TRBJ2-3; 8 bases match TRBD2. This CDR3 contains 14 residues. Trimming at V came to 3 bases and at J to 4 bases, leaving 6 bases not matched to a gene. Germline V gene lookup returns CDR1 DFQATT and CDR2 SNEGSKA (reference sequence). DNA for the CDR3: TGCAGTGCTAGTTACAGCGGGAGCGCAGATACGCAGTATTTT. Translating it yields CSASYSGSADTQYF.

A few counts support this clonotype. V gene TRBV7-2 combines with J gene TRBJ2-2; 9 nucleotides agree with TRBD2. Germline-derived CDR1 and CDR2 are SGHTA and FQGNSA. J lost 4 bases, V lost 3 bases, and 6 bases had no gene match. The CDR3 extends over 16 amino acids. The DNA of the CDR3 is TGTGCCAGCAGCTTCTATAGCGGGAGCGCCACCGGGGAGCTGTTTTTT. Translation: CASSFYSGSATGELFF.

The CDR3 DNA sequence: TGTGCCAGCAGTTACTGGGTTGGCGAAAAACTGTTTTTT. Residues: CASSYWVGEKLFF. The chain combines TRBV6-5 with TRBJ1-4; D remains unclear. Trimming cost V 1 base and J 8 bases, with 8 bases left between them. The CDR3 consists of 13 residues. The germline V gene encodes CDR1 MNHEY and CDR2 SVGAGI.

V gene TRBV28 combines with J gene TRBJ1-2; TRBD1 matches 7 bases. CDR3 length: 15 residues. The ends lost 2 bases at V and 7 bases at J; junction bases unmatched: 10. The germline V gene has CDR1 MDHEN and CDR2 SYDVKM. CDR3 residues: CASSLGQVGSGGYTF. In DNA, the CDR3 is TGTGCCAGCAGTTTAGGACAGGTGGGGTCGGGTGGCTACACCTTC.